This TCR beta chain was identified in a study of response to subunit inactivated influenza vaccine. TCRdb independently ran MiXCR on the RT-PCR reads; one entry per CDR3 protein. This table has 500,000 to 650,000 distinct CDR3 sequences, 6% to 9% appearing once. The CDR3 has 15 residues. Germline loops: CDR1 SGHRS, CDR2 YFSETQ. V gave up 4 bases and J gave up 0 bases, with 10 bases separating them. Study conclusions and caveats: The authors proposed limited new T cell recruitment per seasonal influenza vaccination.

Worth noting for this clonotype: Its antigen is unidentified.

This sequence joins TRBV5-1 and TRBJ2-2; D perhaps matches TRBD2 (6 bases). The sample consisted of PBMCs from blood, taken approximately 25 months after vaccination. This receptor was taken from a man aged 45 to 70 who received an inactivated influenza vaccine. CDR3 loop: CASSKGTSNTGELFF. In nucleotides, the CDR3 is TGCGCCAGCAGCAAGGGGACTTCGAACACCGGGGAGCTGTTTTTT.